This TCR beta chain was found in a study of blood T cells in healthy people across ages. Healthy Caucasian individuals from Russia aged about 6 to 90 were enrolled as donors. Together with a sample-barcoded 5' primer, a J-beta primer mix was included in a second PCR lasting roughly 6 to 12 cycles. Via MiXCR, TCRdb re-called the 5' RACE reads, giving one row per CDR3 protein. The sample lists about 1 million distinct CDR3 sequences, around 25% occurring once. This clonotype was detected only a few times. From germline, CDR1 is MDHEN and CDR2 SYDVKM. The CDR3 covers 15 residues. V shed 2 bases, J shed 0 bases, and the junction held 4 bases outside the gene matches. These sequences were also reported in another study, on T cells of mothers and their children.

The chain carries TRBV28 and TRBJ2-7, with 7 bases lining up with TRBD1. The sequence was obtained from a girl aged 2 to 10 in good health. The sample comprised blood. The CDR3 sequence is CASSLIDRASYEQYF. The DNA for the CDR3 is TGTGCCAGCAGTTTAATTGACAGGGCCTCCTACGAGCAGTACTTC.